A selection of T cell receptor beta chains follows, all from one sample in a study of blood T cell repertoires in COVID-19. Only in-frame clones appear in the TCRdb table, and some are missing; sequencing was by immunoSEQ multiplex PCR. The sample contains roughly 110,000 clones, roughly 79% of which appear only once. Sequenced sample: peripheral blood. The receptor source for this set is a human donor in a cohort sampled during active COVID-19. Both conserved end residues are trimmed from each CDR3. The order of the fields is clone size, D gene, J gene, V gene, CDR3 protein. A D gene is named only where the DNA matches it firmly. Clone size appears in some rows only: once, few, many, or a class for an expanded clone.

clone size: .; D gene: TRBD2; J gene: TRBJ2-3; V gene: TRBV4-1; CDR3 protein: ASSQDALAGGLGFGTQY
clone size: .; D gene: .; J gene: TRBJ2-5; V gene: TRBV4-3; CDR3 protein: ASSQGPWGRQETQY
clone size: .; D gene: TRBD2; J gene: TRBJ2-2; V gene: TRBV7-2; CDR3 protein: ASSLHGGASGELF
clone size: few; D gene: .; J gene: TRBJ1-3; V gene: TRBV15; CDR3 protein: ATSRDPQGHSGNTIY
clone size: .; D gene: .; J gene: TRBJ2-7; V gene: TRBV27; CDR3 protein: ASSLAWTGRGYEQY
clone size: .; D gene: TRBD1; J gene: TRBJ2-5; V gene: TRBV5-1; CDR3 protein: ASSPDRGMETQY
clone size: .; D gene: TRBD1; J gene: TRBJ2-7; V gene: TRBV19; CDR3 protein: ASGQGALSYEQY
clone size: .; D gene: .; J gene: TRBJ2-7; V gene: TRBV27; CDR3 protein: ASSLRGGTDEQY
clone size: .; D gene: .; J gene: TRBJ2-5; V gene: TRBV19; CDR3 protein: ASSDWGRETQY
clone size: .; D gene: TRBD1; J gene: TRBJ2-7; V gene: TRBV6-6; CDR3 protein: ASSPGQGVYEQY
clone size: .; D gene: TRBD2; J gene: TRBJ2-7; V gene: TRBV28; CDR3 protein: ASSFQAGGPAEQY
clone size: once; D gene: .; J gene: TRBJ1-1; V gene: TRBV19; CDR3 protein: ASSITGSGMNTEAF
clone size: few; D gene: TRBD1; J gene: TRBJ1-5; V gene: TRBV6-2/TRBV6-3; CDR3 protein: ASSFGTGGIGNQPQH
clone size: few; D gene: .; J gene: TRBJ2-5; V gene: TRBV7-2; CDR3 protein: ASSPQMEETQY
clone size: .; D gene: .; J gene: TRBJ2-2; V gene: TRBV11-3; CDR3 protein: ASSFPANTGELF
clone size: .; D gene: .; J gene: TRBJ1-1; V gene: TRBV19; CDR3 protein: ASSIVGGGAINTEAF
clone size: .; D gene: TRBD1; J gene: TRBJ1-2; V gene: TRBV2; CDR3 protein: ASSTRTGLGYT
clone size: .; D gene: .; J gene: TRBJ2-3; V gene: TRBV2; CDR3 protein: ASRQVFSTDTQY
clone size: .; D gene: TRBD1; J gene: TRBJ2-7; V gene: TRBV6-1; CDR3 protein: ASSEHRGFEQY
clone size: .; D gene: TRBD1; J gene: TRBJ2-5; V gene: TRBV6-5; CDR3 protein: ASRSGTGVGETQY
clone size: .; D gene: TRBD2; J gene: TRBJ2-5; V gene: TRBV6-4; CDR3 protein: ASRTPRTSGSGGTQY
clone size: .; D gene: TRBD1; J gene: TRBJ2-5; V gene: TRBV4-3; CDR3 protein: ASSQETPRTGETQY
clone size: .; D gene: .; J gene: TRBJ2-7; V gene: TRBV4-3; CDR3 protein: ASSQDRGQSEQY
clone size: .; D gene: .; J gene: TRBJ2-7; V gene: TRBV28; CDR3 protein: ASSFRYEQY
clone size: .; D gene: TRBD2; J gene: TRBJ2-1; V gene: TRBV9; CDR3 protein: ASSVTPLAGGVNEQF
clone size: .; D gene: TRBD1; J gene: TRBJ2-7; V gene: TRBV4-3; CDR3 protein: ASSQGQGAAQY
clone size: .; D gene: .; J gene: TRBJ2-6; V gene: TRBV9; CDR3 protein: ASSLKGHGANVLT
clone size: .; D gene: .; J gene: TRBJ2-7; V gene: TRBV7-2; CDR3 protein: ASSSTGSFSTYEQY
clone size: .; D gene: .; J gene: TRBJ1-4; V gene: TRBV7-3; CDR3 protein: ASSLRAGPNEKLF
clone size: few; D gene: .; J gene: TRBJ1-2; V gene: TRBV14; CDR3 protein: ASSQGGEYGYT
clone size: .; D gene: .; J gene: TRBJ2-3; V gene: TRBV27; CDR3 protein: ASSFGTRGPRADTQY
clone size: .; D gene: .; J gene: TRBJ1-2; V gene: TRBV7-2; CDR3 protein: ASSLEQGIGGYT
clone size: .; D gene: .; J gene: TRBJ2-7; V gene: TRBV15; CDR3 protein: ATSRHYEQY
clone size: .; D gene: .; J gene: TRBJ1-1; V gene: TRBV19; CDR3 protein: ASALGGSNTEAF
clone size: once; D gene: TRBD2; J gene: TRBJ2-3; V gene: TRBV9; CDR3 protein: ASSRRGGTDTQY
clone size: .; D gene: .; J gene: TRBJ1-2; V gene: TRBV5-6; CDR3 protein: ASSQSIAYGYT
clone size: .; D gene: .; J gene: TRBJ1-6; V gene: TRBV28; CDR3 protein: ASSFDRTNNSPLH
clone size: .; D gene: .; J gene: TRBJ1-5; V gene: TRBV19; CDR3 protein: ASSTPGDSNQPQH
clone size: .; D gene: .; J gene: TRBJ1-6; V gene: TRBV28; CDR3 protein: ASSLPRSYNSPLH
clone size: .; D gene: .; J gene: TRBJ2-7; V gene: TRBV19; CDR3 protein: ASSIVPGLANYEQY
clone size: .; D gene: TRBD1; J gene: TRBJ1-2; V gene: TRBV6-5; CDR3 protein: ASSPRQGLVSGYT